This TCR beta chain emerged from a study of CD8 T cells in Susac syndrome (dated by TCRdb to about 2019). About the investigation overall: The study used repertoire sequencing to test whether antigen drove CD8+ T cell activation and differentiation in Susac syndrome. CD8+ T cell repertoire clonality was compared between about a dozen healthy donors, approximately 14 Susac syndrome patients and around 16 multiple sclerosis patients. What the work shows at the level of the full study, not this receptor alone: The number of individuals in the TCR sequencing and HLA analysis was acknowledged as relatively small.

The CDR3 measures 16 amino acids from cysteine to phenylalanine. Of the read, only the CDR3 DNA is kept; its 48 bases are in frame from base 1. Trimming removed 5 bases from V and 0 bases from J, leaving 16 bases between the germline ends. Taken from the germline V gene, the CDR1 and CDR2 loops are SGHAT and FQNNGV. RNA was extracted with the RNeasy kit and about 0.5 to 1 ug was reverse transcribed using random hexamers. The immunoSEQ multiplex PCR assay, which covers 54 Vbeta and 13 Jbeta segments, was used to amplify TCR beta CDR3 regions. PCR amplification bias was corrected using a synthetic template baseline for primer optimization and computational correction. The authors' analysis ran thus. Only productive sequences were kept, with reads annotated to V, D and J genes according to IMGT and analyzed in immunoSEQ Analyzer. To calculate clonality, Shannon entropy was normalized by log2 of the number of productive unique sequences and then subtracted from one. Public and private clones were assessed among the 100 most prevalent clones of each patient and control. A clone was defined as Susac-specific if it was absent from the healthy and MS cohorts, from 950 to 1,300 published viral clones and from other ImmuneACCESS disease sequences. The public reads were reprocessed in TCRdb via fastp at Q25 and MiXCR, keeping in-frame beta chains. Here each entry gathers all rows of one CDR3 protein and keeps the most common genes and DNA. TCRdb, rather than the study authors, made the V and J calls. The sample includes some 400,000 distinct CDR3 sequences, with more than 80% observed a single time. Jointly, the top ten make up about 0.12% of the sample.

Concerning this clonotype: Its recognized antigen is unknown. No quality values exist for individual bases; no much larger clone is one base distant.

High-throughput TCR beta sequencing profiled peripheral blood CD8+ and CD4+ T cells from healthy donors, Susac syndrome patients and multiple sclerosis patients. The multiple sclerosis controls were treatment-naive patients who had stable or active relapsing-remitting disease and met the revised McDonald criteria. CD8+ TEMRA cells were enriched by FACS, while bulk CD8+ and CD4+ T cells were purified by magnetic negative isolation. Blood was drawn into EDTA tubes, processed within 24 hours, and PBMCs were isolated by density gradient centrifugation. PBMCs destined for TCR sequencing were cryopreserved in liquid nitrogen and later thawed in a 37 °C water bath. The sorted or isolated CD4+, CD8+ and CD8+ TEMRA cells had a purity of 90% or higher.

This sequence uses TRBV11-2 and TRBJ1-1; no D gene call is confident. This sequence was found in a human donor with multiple sclerosis. The sequencing input was CD8+ T cells from PBMCs. The CDR3 region has the sequence CASSRRGDNMNTEAFF. The DNA reads as follows: TGTGCCAGCAGCCGTCGCGGCGACAATATGAACACTGAAGCTTTCTTT.